This T cell receptor (beta chain) comes out of a study of T cell responses to AZD1222 COVID-19 vaccine. Per germline, CDR1 SGHAT and CDR2 FQNNGV. This CDR3 has 15 amino acids. Trimming shortened V by 6 bases and J by 0 bases, and 12 bases separated the two germline ends. Clones were sequenced by immunoSEQ multiplex PCR, and TCRdb holds only the in-frame ones, with some missing. Of 86,000 or so clones in the sample, about nine tenths were seen once. The chain joins TRBV11-2 to TRBJ2-4, with D possibly being TRBD1 (5 bases). The clonotype comes from an adult who received the AZD1222 COVID-19 vaccine. The material was peripheral blood, obtained 28 days after the second AZD1222 dose. Written as DNA, the CDR3 is TGTGCCAGCAGTTTTACAGGTGGAGCCAAAAACATTCAGTACTTC. Translating gives CASSFTGGAKNIQYF.